This section outlines one T cell receptor (beta chain) sequence together with its context. CDR1 MDHEN and CDR2 SYDVKM come from the germline V gene. CDR3 length: 17 residues. V was shortened by 10 bases and J by 4 bases, with 26 bases between the two germline ends. The data are from a study of blood T cell repertoires in COVID-19. Sequenced by immunoSEQ multiplex PCR; TCRdb stores in-frame clones only, minus some. The repertoire consists of 350,000 to 500,000 clones, with more than 70% occurring once and the leading ten covering around 1.5%. The sequence came from a woman aged 18-30 years who had been exposed to COVID-19. The specimen sequenced was PBMCs or T cells enriched from blood (not recorded which). V and J are TRBV28 and TRBJ2-1, with no clear D. CDR3 coding DNA: TGTGCCATCCAGCCGTTGACCGGAGCCGAAGATTACAATGAGCAGTTCTTC. Translated: CAIQPLTGAEDYNEQFF.